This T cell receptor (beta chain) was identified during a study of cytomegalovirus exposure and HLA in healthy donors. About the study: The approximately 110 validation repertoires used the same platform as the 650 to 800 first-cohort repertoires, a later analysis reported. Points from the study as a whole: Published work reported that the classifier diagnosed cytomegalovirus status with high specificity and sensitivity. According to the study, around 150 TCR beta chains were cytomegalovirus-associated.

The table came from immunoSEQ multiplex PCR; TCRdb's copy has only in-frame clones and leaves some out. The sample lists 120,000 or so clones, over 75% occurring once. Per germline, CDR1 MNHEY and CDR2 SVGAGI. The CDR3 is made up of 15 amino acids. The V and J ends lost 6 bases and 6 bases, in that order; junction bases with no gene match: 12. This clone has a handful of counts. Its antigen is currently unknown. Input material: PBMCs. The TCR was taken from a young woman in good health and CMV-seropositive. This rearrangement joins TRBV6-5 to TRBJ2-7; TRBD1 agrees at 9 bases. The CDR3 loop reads CASRPGTGFGGEQYF. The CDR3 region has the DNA TGTGCCAGCAGGCCCGGGACAGGGTTTGGAGGCGAGCAGTACTTC.